The 24 T cell receptor beta chains presented below share a single source sample, sequenced in a study of cytomegalovirus exposure and HLA in healthy donors (dated by TCRdb to the late 2010s). Receptor libraries were prepared by the immunoSEQ multiplex PCR assay. The multiplex PCR relied on a mix of 60 forward primers for TCR Vbeta segments and 13 reverse primers for TCR Jbeta segments. The table comes from immuneACCESS by way of TCRdb, which keeps in-frame sequences with V and J called. Part of the clones is missing from these tables; in studies checked, under half for an unresolved V gene and the rest for unknown reasons. For this sample there are fewer than 150,000 clones; around 73% appear just once. The ten largest account for more than 0.95% of the sample. Sequencing input: PBMCs. The receptors here all came from a man aged 50-60 years in good health and CMV-seronegative.

The V gene is TRBV6-1, the J gene TRBJ2-1; perhaps TRBD2 as D (6 bases). The germline gives CDR1 MNHNS, CDR2 SASEGT. V was pared by 4 bases and J by 8 bases, with 18 bases between. The CDR3 totals 15 residues. The CDR3 bases are TGTGCCAGCAGTGGGACTACCCGGGTACAATATGAGCAGTTCTTC. Translated: CASSGTTRVQYEQFF.

The V and J genes are TRBV28 and TRBJ2-1, with TRBD2 matching 13 bases. CDR1 MDHEN and CDR2 SYDVKM come from the germline V gene. This CDR3 comprises 16 residues. The junction had 5 bases not matched to a gene; V was cut back by 5 bases and J by 4 bases. The CDR3 region has the DNA TGTGCCAGCAGTCTCTGGACTAGCGGGGGATACAATGAGCAGTTCTTC. It translates to CASSLWTSGGYNEQFF.

This clone has just a few counts. The V and J genes are TRBV7-3 and TRBJ2-3, with D perhaps matching TRBD2 (5 bases). CDR3 length: 13 residues. The V gene's germline CDR1 is SGHTA and CDR2 FQGTGA. Trimming left V 4 bases short and J 2 bases short, with 7 bases between. CDR3: CASSYDYTDTQYF. The DNA of the CDR3 is TGTGCCAGCAGCTACGACTACACAGATACGCAGTATTTT.

The rearrangement joins TRBV5-4 to TRBJ1-1; a weak D match, TRBD1 (6 bases). Germline loops: CDR1 SGHNT, CDR2 YYREEE (reference sequence). Trimming took 4 bases from V and 6 from J, leaving 16 bases between them. The CDR3 spans 14 residues. The CDR3 loop reads CASSPLAGVPEAFF. CDR3 coding DNA: TGTGCCAGCAGCCCTCTCGCAGGGGTCCCTGAAGCTTTCTTT.

The chain employs TRBV11-2 and TRBJ2-7; 8 bases agree with TRBD1. The germline V gene encodes CDR1 SGHAT and CDR2 FQNNGV. V dropped 5 bases and J dropped 2; count of bases not matched to a gene: 8. CDR3 length: 15 amino acids. The chain's CDR3 is CASSQTGGPTYEQYF. The CDR3 DNA is TGTGCCAGCAGCCAAACAGGGGGACCGACCTACGAGCAGTACTTC.

The chain couples TRBV6-1 to TRBJ1-5; no clear D. Germline V CDR1 and CDR2: MNHNS, SASEGT. The CDR3 consists of 13 residues. With 2 bases removed from V and 6 bases from J, the gap between germline ends came to 8 bases. This CDR3 reads CASSEIERQPQHF. CDR3 DNA sequence: TGTGCCAGCAGTGAAATCGAGCGTCAGCCCCAGCATTTT.

The genes are TRBV6-6 and TRBJ2-7; the match to TRBD1 covers 7 bases. J lost 6 bases, V lost 6 bases, and 2 bases had no gene match. The germline gives CDR1 MNHNY, CDR2 SVGAGI (reference sequence). The CDR3 consists of 11 residues. This CDR3 is CASRRGREQYF. As DNA, the CDR3 is TGTGCCAGCAGGAGGGGGCGCGAGCAGTACTTC.

The CDR3 nucleotides are TGCGCCAGCAGCTTGAGGGGACAGACAGCCGGGGTCACCGGGGAGCTGTTTTTT. It codes for CASSLRGQTAGVTGELFF. V and J are TRBV5-1 and TRBJ2-2, with 7 positions matching TRBD1. CDR1 and CDR2 from the germline V gene are SGHRS and YFSETQ. This CDR3 is built from 18 residues. Trimming at V came to 1 base and at J to 4 bases, leaving 13 bases not matched to a gene. The variable domain in full, with the rest retrieved from reference TRBV5-1 and TRBJ2-2, is KAGVTQTPRYLIKTRGQQVTLSCSPISGHRSVSWYQQTPGQGLQFLFEYFSETQRNKGNFPGRFSGRQFSNSRSEMNVSTLELGDSALYLCASSLRGQTAGVTGELFFGEGSRLTVL.

The V gene is TRBV9, the J gene TRBJ2-1; D possibly corresponds to TRBD2 (7 bases). Per the germline V gene, CDR1 is SGDLS and CDR2 is YYNGEE. Between the trimmed V and J ends, which lost 4 bases and 2 bases, there was a span of 13 bases. The CDR3 is 15 residues long. This CDR3 reads CASSSAGAPYNEQFF. The DNA for the CDR3 is TGTGCCAGCAGCTCCGCGGGGGCCCCCTACAATGAGCAGTTCTTC. The whole variable domain, filled in from reference TRBV9 and TRBJ2-1, reads DSGVTQTPKHLITATGQRVTLRCSPRSGDLSVYWYQQSLDQGLQFLIQYYNGEERAKGNILERFSAQQFPDLHSELNLSSLELGDSALYFCASSSAGAPYNEQFFGPGTRLTVL.

The V call is TRBV7-8, the J call TRBJ2-7, with TRBD2 matching over 8 bases. The CDR3 extends over 14 amino acids. Germline CDR1 is SGHVS and CDR2 is FQNEAQ. V trimming: 3 bases; J trimming: 3 bases; junction bases outside the gene matches: 4. The CDR3 spells CASSFAGGGYEQYF. As DNA, the CDR3 is TGTGCCAGCAGCTTCGCGGGGGGAGGCTACGAGCAGTACTTC.

This clone was counted only a few times. The rearrangement joins TRBV27 to TRBJ1-1, with no clear D. CDR3 length: 13 amino acids. The germline V gene encodes CDR1 MNHEY and CDR2 SMNVEV (reference sequence). With 2 bases removed from V and 9 bases from J, the gap between germline ends came to 13 bases. CDR3 loop: CASSLSGGRKAFF. CDR3 DNA sequence: TGTGCCAGCAGTTTAAGCGGCGGGCGCAAAGCTTTCTTT.

This chain connects TRBV28 to TRBJ1-1; D may be TRBD1 (6 bases). Deletions cut 5 bases from V and 1 base from J, with 11 bases between. Germline values: CDR1 MDHEN, CDR2 SYDVKM. CDR3 length: 14 amino acids. The CDR3 nucleotides read TGTGCCAGCAGTCCTCTGGACAGGAACACTGAAGCTTTCTTT. It encodes CASSPLDRNTEAFF.

The gene calls are TRBV5-1 and TRBJ2-1; TRBD2 aligns across 8 bases. This CDR3 region has 16 residues. Germline trimming cut 4 bases from V and 4 bases from J; bases unmatched to any gene: 10. Germline values: CDR1 SGHRS, CDR2 YFSETQ. CDR3 in DNA: TGCGCCAGCAGCCGAAACCGACTAGCGTCTTACAATGAGCAGTTCTTC. Its translation: CASSRNRLASYNEQFF.

The V call is TRBV2, the J call TRBJ2-5, with D maybe TRBD1 (5 bases). Germline values: CDR1 SNHLY, CDR2 FYNNEI. This CDR3 has 14 residues. Trimming stripped 4 bases from V and 5 bases from J, with 14 bases between. The CDR3: CASSAARVMETQYF. The DNA of the CDR3 is TGTGCCAGCAGTGCGGCCAGGGTAATGGAGACCCAGTACTTC.

This CDR3 is CASSEWTSGDSGANVLTF. The CDR3 DNA is TGTGCCAGCAGTGAGTGGACTAGCGGGGACTCTGGGGCCAACGTCCTGACTTTC. This chain joins TRBV25-1 and TRBJ2-6, with 12 bases fitting TRBD2. The CDR3 runs 18 residues. The germline CDR1 and CDR2 sequences are MGHDK and SYGVNS. Unmatched junction bases numbered 3, after V lost 3 bases and J lost 0 bases.

This clone appeared a single time. Other DNA sequences in the sample encode the same CDR3. This chain connects TRBV15 to TRBJ2-5, with D unclear. Per germline, CDR1 LNHNV and CDR2 YYDKDF (reference sequence). This CDR3 has 13 amino acids. The V end was cut by 0 bases, the J end by 5 bases, with 7 bases between. This CDR3 reads CATSRDLAETQYF. CDR3 DNA sequence: TGTGCCACCAGCAGAGACTTGGCTGAGACCCAGTACTTC.

The chain couples TRBV25-1 to TRBJ2-1; D may be TRBD2 (5 bases). V was clipped by 3 bases and J by 0 bases, with 12 bases between them. Germline values: CDR1 MGHDK, CDR2 SYGVNS. The length of the CDR3 is 16 residues. CDR3 loop: CASSDLDLSSYNEQFF. In nucleotides, the CDR3 is TGTGCCAGCAGTGACCTGGACTTAAGCTCCTACAATGAGCAGTTCTTC.

V gene TRBV2 combines with J gene TRBJ2-3, with TRBD1 identical over 8 bases. Germline CDR1 is SNHLY and CDR2 is FYNNEI. With 4 bases clipped from V and 6 bases from J, the junction kept 0 bases outside the gene matches. The CDR3 consists of 12 residues. The CDR3 sequence is CASSGTGDTQYF. DNA for the CDR3: TGTGCCAGCAGTGGGACAGGGGATACGCAGTATTTT.

This clone was recorded once. The chain has TRBV14 and TRBJ2-7, with 11 bases identical to TRBD2. V was clipped by 3 bases and J by 6 bases; unmatched bases: 4. CDR1 is SGHDN, CDR2 FVKESK, per germline. CDR3 size: 14 residues. The CDR3 bases are TGTGCCAGCAGCCAGACTAGCGGGACGGGCGAGCAGTACTTC. Amino acid sequence: CASSQTSGTGEQYF.

The rearrangement links TRBV28 to TRBJ1-4; TRBD1 aligns across 7 bases. Unmatched junction bases numbered 6, after V lost 5 bases and J lost 12 bases. Germline V gives CDR1 MDHEN, CDR2 SYDVKM. The CDR3 spans 12 residues. CDR3 amino acids: CASSLDRRQLFF. The CDR3 DNA reads TGTGCCAGCAGTCTGGACAGGCGACAACTGTTTTTT. Supplemented by reference TRBV28 and TRBJ1-4, the full variable domain reads DVKVTQSSRYLVKRTGEKVFLECVQDMDHENMFWYRQDPGLGLRLIYFSYDVKMKEKGDIPEGYSVSREKKERFSLILESASTNQTSMYLCASSLDRRQLFFGSGTQLSVL.

V is TRBV10-3 and J is TRBJ2-7; unclear D gene. The CDR3 extends over 14 amino acids. V was shortened by 2 bases and J by 6 bases, with 14 bases between the two germline ends. Germline V CDR1 and CDR2: ENHRY, SYGVKD. The CDR3 region is CAISEQHTPPEQYF. The DNA of the CDR3 is TGTGCCATCAGTGAGCAACATACCCCCCCCGAGCAGTACTTC.

This clone was detected ten times or more. The V call is TRBV29-1, the J call TRBJ2-7; TRBD1 might be the D (6 bases). Trimming took 1 base from V and 11 from J, leaving 15 bases between them. In germline, CDR1 is SQVTM, CDR2 ANQGSEA. The CDR3 covers 12 residues. CDR3 in amino acids: CSVEVQAGEKYF. In DNA, the CDR3 is TGCAGCGTTGAAGTTCAGGCAGGGGAAAAGTACTTC.

This sequence joins TRBV6-5 and TRBJ2-7; 11 bases align to TRBD2. The CDR3 extends over 15 amino acids. Germline V gene sequence: CDR1 MNHEY, CDR2 SVGAGI. Germline trimming cut 4 bases from V and 0 bases from J; bases unmatched to any gene: 2. The DNA for the CDR3 is TGTGCCAGCAGTTCCGGGACTAGCGGCTCCTACGAGCAGTACTTC. It yields the protein CASSSGTSGSYEQYF.

The rearrangement links TRBV7-2 to TRBJ2-2; TRBD2 aligns across 7 bases. Per germline, CDR1 SGHTA and CDR2 FQGNSA. The CDR3 covers 16 residues. J lost 0 bases, V lost 5 bases, and 6 bases had no gene match. The CDR3 spells CASSPRLAANTGELFF. CDR3 in DNA: TGTGCCAGCAGCCCTCGACTAGCAGCGAACACCGGGGAGCTGTTTTTT.